This passage covers 23 T cell receptor beta chains from one sample sequenced in a study of beta chain features in type 1 diabetes. Reverse transcribing all isolated RNA meant expressed TCRB transcripts were sequenced. Method: immunoSEQ multiplex PCR; TCRdb's copy keeps in-frame clones and lacks some. This sample carries 300,000 to 400,000 clones, roughly 13% of them seen once, and the ten largest clones take around 0.015%. Specimen: naive CD4+ T cells from blood. The receptors derive from a man between 18 and 35 years old in good health.

The chain carries TRBV23-1 and TRBJ1-5; D possibly corresponds to TRBD1 (5 bases). TRBV23-1 is an open reading frame, and its role is uncertain. V lost 0 bases, J lost 3 bases, and 12 bases lay in between. The CDR3 loop spans 16 amino acids. CDR3 nucleotide sequence: TGCGCCAGCAGTCAATCGGGGGGGAGACCCAATCAGCCCCAGCATTTT. This translates into CASSQSGGRPNQPQHF.

This chain joins TRBV6-5 and TRBJ1-6; perhaps TRBD1 as D (6 bases). This CDR3 is 13 amino acids long. Germline V CDR1 and CDR2: MNHEY, SVGAGI. The V end was cut by 6 bases, the J end by 8 bases, with 11 bases between. CDR3 residues: CASRINRDSPLHF. CDR3 coding DNA: TGTGCCAGCAGGATAAACAGGGATTCACCCCTCCACTTT.

A few counts support this clone. V usage is TRBV5-8 and J usage is TRBJ2-3; 11 bases fit TRBD2. The V segment lost 2 bases and the J segment 4 bases; nucleotides outside the gene matches: 9. There are 17 residues in the CDR3. Per the germline V gene, CDR1 is SGHTS and CDR2 is YDEGEE. The CDR3 sequence is CASSFLAGGPWADTQYF. CDR3 in DNA: TGTGCCAGCAGCTTCTTAGCGGGAGGGCCTTGGGCAGATACGCAGTATTTT.

This clone was detected a few times. The rearrangement joins TRBV5-6 to TRBJ2-1, with a weak D call TRBD2 (6 bases). Per germline, CDR1 SGHDT and CDR2 YYEEEE. V was pared by 4 bases and J by 12 bases, with 23 bases between. This CDR3 has 15 residues. CDR3 amino acids: CASSPGLEAAFAQFF. In DNA form, the CDR3 reads TGTGCCAGCAGCCCGGGACTCGAGGCGGCTTTTGCGCAGTTCTTC.

The chain recombines TRBV9 with TRBJ2-1, with 8 positions matching TRBD2. Germline CDR1 reads SGDLS; CDR2 reads YYNGEE. With 0 bases clipped from V and 7 bases from J, the junction kept 6 bases outside the gene matches. The CDR3 is made up of 15 amino acids. The CDR3 here is CASSVAGGLWNEQFF. The CDR3 DNA is TGTGCCAGCAGCGTAGCGGGGGGGCTTTGGAATGAGCAGTTCTTC. The full variable domain, completed using reference TRBV9 and TRBJ2-1, is DSGVTQTPKHLITATGQRVTLRCSPRSGDLSVYWYQQSLDQGLQFLIQYYNGEERAKGNILERFSAQQFPDLHSELNLSSLELGDSALYFCASSVAGGLWNEQFFGPGTRLTVL.

This chain links TRBV6-4 with TRBJ2-1; D not certain. This CDR3 has 13 amino acids. Germline lookup yields CDR1 MRHNA and CDR2 SNTAGT. V lost 6 bases, J lost 9 bases, and 15 bases lay in between. CDR3 nucleotide sequence: TGTGCCAGCAGCCTCCATCTCGACTCTGAGCAGTTCTTC. Protein: CASSLHLDSEQFF.

This chain connects TRBV9 to TRBJ1-2; the D gene is possibly TRBD1 (5 bases). Looked up from germline, CDR1 is SGDLS and CDR2 is YYNGEE. The CDR3 spans 15 residues. Trimming shortened V by 4 bases and J by 3 bases, and 16 bases separated the two germline ends. The CDR3, as DNA: TGTGCCAGCAGCCCTACCGCCGGGACTCACTATGGCTACACCTTC. Translating it yields CASSPTAGTHYGYTF.

This clone was picked up a small number of times. The V call is TRBV19, the J call TRBJ2-1, with 9 bases identical to TRBD2. CDR1 is LNHDA and CDR2 is SQIVND in the germline V gene (reference sequence). The CDR3 is made up of 15 amino acids. V shed 9 bases and J 7 bases; nucleotides not matched to a gene: 13. CDR3 in amino acids: CASAYGLAIRNEQFF. The DNA for the CDR3 is TGTGCCAGCGCTTACGGACTAGCGATCCGGAATGAGCAGTTCTTC.

The rearrangement links TRBV28 to TRBJ2-7; D possibly corresponds to TRBD1 (6 bases). The germline CDR1 and CDR2 sequences are MDHEN and SYDVKM. The CDR3 is 15 residues long. The V end was cut by 6 bases, the J end by 3 bases, with 18 bases between. In DNA, the CDR3 is TGTGCCAGCAGACCCCTTGGGACATCACTCTACGAGCAGTACTTC. Translated, it gives CASRPLGTSLYEQYF.

V gene TRBV6-5 combines with J gene TRBJ2-7; D is unclear. The V and J ends lost 2 bases and 1 base respectively, with 6 bases between them. This CDR3 is 13 amino acids long. CDR1 is MNHEY, CDR2 SVGAGI, per germline. The CDR3 is CASSYGQSYEQYF. The CDR3 DNA follows: TGTGCCAGCAGTTACGGCCAGTCCTACGAGCAGTACTTC.

This clone has more than one count but fewer than ten. This rearrangement joins TRBV19 to TRBJ2-1, with 14 bases fitting TRBD2. From germline, CDR1 is LNHDA and CDR2 SQIVND (reference sequence). CDR3 size: 15 residues. The junction had 11 bases not matched to a gene; V was cut back by 10 bases and J by 9 bases. The CDR3 here is CATCRLAGGPFEQFF. The CDR3, as DNA: TGTGCCACCTGTAGACTAGCGGGGGGGCCTTTTGAGCAGTTCTTC. The full variable domain, its missing parts supplied by reference TRBV19 and TRBJ2-1, is DGGITQSPKYLFRKEGQNVTLSCEQNLNHDAMYWYRQDPGQGLRLIYYSQIVNDFQKGDIAEGYSVSREKKESFPLTVTSAQKNPTAFYLCATCRLAGGPFEQFFGPGTRLTVL.

This clone has a handful of counts. The genes are TRBV9 and TRBJ2-1; 7 bases fit TRBD1. In germline, CDR1 is SGDLS, CDR2 YYNGEE. The length of the CDR3 is 15 residues. V dropped 3 bases and J dropped 4; count of bases not matched to a gene: 7. The CDR3 nucleotides read TGTGCCAGCAGCGCCCCGGGGACAGTGTACAATGAGCAGTTCTTC. This codes for CASSAPGTVYNEQFF.

The CDR3 sequence is CASSVVTRSSTDTQYF. The CDR3 bases are TGTGCCAGCAGCGTAGTGACGAGGTCTTCCACAGATACGCAGTATTTT. The J gene is TRBJ2-3, the V gene TRBV9, with D unresolved. Trimming took off 0 bases at V and 2 bases at J, with 13 bases between the two ends. Germline CDR1 reads SGDLS; CDR2 reads YYNGEE. The CDR3 length is 16 residues.

The table lists this clone with a few counts. The V and J genes are TRBV5-1 and TRBJ2-1, with TRBD1 identical over 9 bases. The CDR3 sequence is 15 residues long. From germline, CDR1 is SGHRS and CDR2 YFSETQ. V lost 4 bases and J lost 8; bases outside the gene matches: 10. The CDR3 region has the DNA TGCGCCAGCAGCCCAGACGGGACAGGGAGCTATGAGCAGTTCTTC. This encodes CASSPDGTGSYEQFF.

This chain links TRBV5-4 with TRBJ1-1; a weak D match, TRBD1 (6 bases). The germline CDR1 and CDR2 sequences are SGHNT and YYREEE (reference sequence). CDR3 length equals 14 residues. The V gene lost 0 bases and the J gene lost 11 bases, with 17 bases spanning the gap. The CDR3 DNA reads as TGTGCCAGCAGCTTGGCTTTCCAAACCAGGGGCGCTTTCTTT. Residues: CASSLAFQTRGAFF.

This clone was detected a few times. This chain uses TRBV7-9 with TRBJ1-6, with 7 bases lining up with TRBD1. The CDR3 runs to 16 residues. Germline V gene sequence: CDR1 SEHNR, CDR2 FQNEAQ (reference sequence). After removal of 5 bases from V and 7 bases from J, the junction contained 11 bases not matched to a gene. DNA for the CDR3: TGTGCCAGCAGCCTACGACAGGGAATGGTCAATTCACCCCTCCACTTT. As protein: CASSLRQGMVNSPLHF. The full variable domain, completed using reference TRBV7-9 and TRBJ1-6, is DTGVSQNPRHKITKRGQNVTFRCDPISEHNRLYWYRQTLGQGPEFLTYFQNEAQLEKSRLLSDRFSAERPKGSFSTLEIQRTEQGDSAMYLCASSLRQGMVNSPLHFGNGTRLTVT.

The J gene is TRBJ1-4, the V gene TRBV2; D not certain. With 10 bases removed from V and 5 bases from J, the gap between germline ends came to 17 bases. The germline CDR1 and CDR2 sequences are SNHLY and FYNNEI. The CDR3 extends over 14 amino acids. The CDR3 sequence: CATSDGDSNEKLFF. Written as DNA, the CDR3 is TGTGCCACATCAGACGGGGATTCCAATGAAAAACTGTTTTTT.

The chain links TRBV4-3 to TRBJ2-4, with D possibly being TRBD2 (5 bases). This CDR3 is 14 amino acids long. Germline V gives CDR1 LGHNA, CDR2 YSLEER. V was shortened by 1 base and J by 9 bases, with 13 bases between the two germline ends. CDR3 sequence: CASSQARAAGIQYF. CDR3 DNA: TGCGCCAGCAGCCAAGCAAGGGCCGCGGGCATTCAGTACTTC.

This clone appeared a few times. The V and J genes are TRBV4-2 and TRBJ2-3, with a possible D match to TRBD2 (6 bases). Trimming took 5 bases from V and 2 from J, leaving 23 bases between them. Per the germline V gene, CDR1 is LGHNA and CDR2 is YNFKEQ. This CDR3 has 18 amino acids. The CDR3 sequence is CASSETSSVLGLTDTQYF. For the CDR3, the DNA is TGTGCCAGCAGCGAAACGTCTAGCGTTCTAGGACTCACAGATACGCAGTATTTT.

V and J are TRBV28 and TRBJ1-4; D possibly corresponds to TRBD1 (5 bases). Trimming shortened V by 7 bases and J by 5 bases, and 20 bases separated the two germline ends. Germline V gene sequence: CDR1 MDHEN, CDR2 SYDVKM. CDR3 size: 16 residues. CDR3 amino acids: CASTQGQGKRNEKLFF. The CDR3 DNA is TGTGCCAGCACCCAAGGGCAGGGAAAGAGAAATGAAAAACTGTTTTTT.

This clone appeared a few times. The chain employs TRBV14 and TRBJ2-2; the match to TRBD1 covers 7 bases. V lost 4 bases, J lost 1 base, and 6 bases stayed unmatched. The CDR3 has 16 amino acids. From germline, CDR1 is SGHDN and CDR2 FVKESK. In DNA form, the CDR3 reads TGTGCCAGCAGCCCGACAGGGAACGAGAACACCGGGGAGCTGTTTTTT. Protein product: CASSPTGNENTGELFF.

This chain connects TRBV18 to TRBJ1-1, with D hard to call. CDR1 and CDR2 (germline): KGHSH, LQKENI. The CDR3 runs 15 residues. V was shortened by 6 bases and J by 0 bases, with 14 bases between the two germline ends. The CDR3 loop reads CASSPQEMLNTEAFF. As DNA, the CDR3 is TGTGCCAGCTCGCCCCAAGAGATGCTGAACACTGAAGCTTTCTTT. Full variable domain (remainder filled in from reference TRBV18 and TRBJ1-1): NAGVMQNPRHLVRRRGQEARLRCSPMKGHSHVYWYRQLPEEGLKFMVYLQKENIIDESGMPKERFSAEFPKEGPSILRIQQVVRGDSAAYFCASSPQEMLNTEAFFGQGTRLTVV.

This clone was seen a handful of times. The chain links TRBV4-3 to TRBJ2-1; tentative D call: TRBD2 (6 bases). The germline V and J ends were trimmed by 0 bases and 0 bases, with 15 bases remaining between them. The CDR3 covers 18 residues. Germline V CDR1 and CDR2: LGHNA, YSLEER. The CDR3 sequence: CASSQEELAPSSYNEQFF. The CDR3 nucleotides read TGCGCCAGCAGCCAAGAGGAGCTAGCGCCTAGCTCCTACAATGAGCAGTTCTTC.